This T cell receptor (beta chain) originates from a study of post-analysis software for immune sequencing data. For the study at large: Relapsing-remitting, secondary progressive and progressive-relapsing multiple sclerosis were all included among the disease courses.

In its sample, this clonotype was seen many times. Its specificity is not known. Every TCR beta cDNA library bore unique molecular identifiers. Input amounts of 1 to 10 million T cells were used. These gave roughly 0.5 million cDNA molecules, so each molecule approximated one T cell. TCRdb ran MiXCR on the PCR reads and lists one entry per CDR3 protein. Of around 190,000 distinct CDR3 sequences in the sample, over 25% were seen once. The CDR3 loop spans 15 amino acids. Germline CDR1 reads SSHAT; CDR2 reads FNYEAQ (reference sequence). V dropped 1 base and J dropped 4; count of bases not matched to a gene: 5. Study-wide findings and caveats: Samples sharing a preparation batch grouped tightly together when assessed by F measure. A few TRBV segments appeared more often in patients than in controls, and TRBV5-6, TRBV5-1 and TRBV20-1 were among these.

The source of this sequence is a girl between 2 and 17 years old with multiple sclerosis. This sequence joins TRBV7-7 and TRBJ2-3, with TRBD2 matching over 7 bases. The sample consisted of blood. CDR3 protein: CASSLGGSQADTQYF. The CDR3 DNA reads TGTGCCAGCAGCTTAGGCGGGAGTCAGGCAGATACGCAGTATTTT.